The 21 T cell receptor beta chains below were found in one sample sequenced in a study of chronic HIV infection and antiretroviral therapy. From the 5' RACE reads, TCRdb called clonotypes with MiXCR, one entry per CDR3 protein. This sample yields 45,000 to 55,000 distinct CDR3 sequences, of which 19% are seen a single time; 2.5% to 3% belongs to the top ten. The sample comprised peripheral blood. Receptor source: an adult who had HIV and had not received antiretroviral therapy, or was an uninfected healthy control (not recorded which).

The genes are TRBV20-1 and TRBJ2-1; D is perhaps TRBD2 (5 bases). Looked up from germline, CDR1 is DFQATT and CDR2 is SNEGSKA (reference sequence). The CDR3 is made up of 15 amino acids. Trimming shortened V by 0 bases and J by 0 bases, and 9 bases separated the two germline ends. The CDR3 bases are TGCAGTGCTAGAGAGGGCGGGCGCTCCTACAATGAGCAGTTCTTC. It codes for CSAREGGRSYNEQFF.

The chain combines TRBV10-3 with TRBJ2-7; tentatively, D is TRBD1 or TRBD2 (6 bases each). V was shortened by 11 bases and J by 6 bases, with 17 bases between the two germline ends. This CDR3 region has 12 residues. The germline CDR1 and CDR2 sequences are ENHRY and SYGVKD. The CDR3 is CALSEQGGEQYF. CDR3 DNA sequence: TGTGCCTTATCCGAACAGGGAGGCGAGCAGTACTTC.

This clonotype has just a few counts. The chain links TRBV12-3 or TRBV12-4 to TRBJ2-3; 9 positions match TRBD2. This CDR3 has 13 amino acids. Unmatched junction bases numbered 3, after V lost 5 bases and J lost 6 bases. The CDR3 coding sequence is TGTGCCAGCAGTGGTAGCGGGAGCGATACGCAGTATTTT. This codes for CASSGSGSDTQYF.

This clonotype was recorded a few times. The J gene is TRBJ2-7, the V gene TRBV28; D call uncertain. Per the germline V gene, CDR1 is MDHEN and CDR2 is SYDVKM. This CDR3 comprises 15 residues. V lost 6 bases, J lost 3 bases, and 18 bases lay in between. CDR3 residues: CASSSPGFGLYEQYF. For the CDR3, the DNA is TGTGCCAGCAGCTCCCCAGGTTTCGGTCTCTACGAGCAGTACTTC.

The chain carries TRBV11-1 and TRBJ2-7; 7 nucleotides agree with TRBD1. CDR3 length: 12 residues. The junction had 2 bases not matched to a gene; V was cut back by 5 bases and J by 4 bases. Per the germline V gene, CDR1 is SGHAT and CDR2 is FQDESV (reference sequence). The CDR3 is CASSRQGYEQYF. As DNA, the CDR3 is TGTGCCAGCAGCCGACAGGGATACGAGCAGTACTTC.

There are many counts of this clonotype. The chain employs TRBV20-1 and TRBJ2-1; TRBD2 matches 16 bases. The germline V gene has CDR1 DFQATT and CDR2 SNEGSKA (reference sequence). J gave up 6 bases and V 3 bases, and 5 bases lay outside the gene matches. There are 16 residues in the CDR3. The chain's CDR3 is CSASGTSGRAVNEQFF. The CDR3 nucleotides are TGCAGTGCTAGCGGGACTAGCGGGAGGGCCGTCAATGAGCAGTTCTTC.

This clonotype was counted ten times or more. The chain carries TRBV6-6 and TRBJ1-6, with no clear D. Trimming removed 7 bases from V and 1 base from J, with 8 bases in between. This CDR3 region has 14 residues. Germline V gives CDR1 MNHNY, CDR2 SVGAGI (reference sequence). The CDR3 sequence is CASTSGSYNSPLHF. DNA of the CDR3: TGTGCCAGCACCTCGGGGTCCTATAATTCACCCCTCCACTTT.

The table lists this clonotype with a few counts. The CDR3 sequence: CASSGTGSGNTIYF. The CDR3 nucleotides read TGTGCCAGCAGCGGGACAGGCTCTGGAAACACCATATATTTT. This chain uses TRBV2 with TRBJ1-3, with TRBD1 identical over 8 bases. The CDR3 sequence is 14 residues long. V lost 6 bases and J lost 0; bases outside the gene matches: 1. The germline CDR1 and CDR2 sequences are SNHLY and FYNNEI.

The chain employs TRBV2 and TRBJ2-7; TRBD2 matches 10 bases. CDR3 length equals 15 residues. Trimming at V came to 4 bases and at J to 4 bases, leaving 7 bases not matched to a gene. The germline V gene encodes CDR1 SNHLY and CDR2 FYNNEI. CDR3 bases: TGTGCCAGCAGTGTCACTAGCGGGATAGTATACGAGCAGTACTTC. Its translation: CASSVTSGIVYEQYF.

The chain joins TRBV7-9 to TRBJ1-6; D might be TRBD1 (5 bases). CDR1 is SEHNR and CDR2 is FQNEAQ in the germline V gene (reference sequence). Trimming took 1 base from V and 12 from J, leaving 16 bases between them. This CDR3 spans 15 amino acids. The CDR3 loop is CASSLDQGRRGPLHF. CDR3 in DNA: TGTGCCAGCAGCTTAGATCAGGGACGAAGGGGACCCCTCCACTTT.

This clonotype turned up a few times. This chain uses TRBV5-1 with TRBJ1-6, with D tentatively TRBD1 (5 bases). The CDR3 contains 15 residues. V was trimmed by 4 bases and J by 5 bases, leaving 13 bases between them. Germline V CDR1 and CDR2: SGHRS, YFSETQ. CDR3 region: CASSEGTADNSPLHF. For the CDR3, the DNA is TGCGCCAGCAGCGAGGGGACGGCTGATAATTCACCCCTCCACTTT.

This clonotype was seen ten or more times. In DNA, the CDR3 is TGCAGTGCCCAAGCCCAGGGCGACCAGCCCCAGCATTTT. Its protein product is CSAQAQGDQPQHF. The V call is TRBV20-1, the J call TRBJ1-5, with a weak D call TRBD1 (5 bases). The V gene's germline CDR1 is DFQATT and CDR2 SNEGSKA (reference sequence). This CDR3 is 13 amino acids long. The ends were cut back, 6 bases at V and 7 bases at J, with 16 bases in the middle.

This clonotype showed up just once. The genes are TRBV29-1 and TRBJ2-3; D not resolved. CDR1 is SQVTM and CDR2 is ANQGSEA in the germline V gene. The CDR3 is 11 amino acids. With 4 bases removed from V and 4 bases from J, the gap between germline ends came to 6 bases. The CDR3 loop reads CSVGGSDTQYF. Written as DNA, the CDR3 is TGCAGCGTTGGGGGTTCAGATACGCAGTATTTT.

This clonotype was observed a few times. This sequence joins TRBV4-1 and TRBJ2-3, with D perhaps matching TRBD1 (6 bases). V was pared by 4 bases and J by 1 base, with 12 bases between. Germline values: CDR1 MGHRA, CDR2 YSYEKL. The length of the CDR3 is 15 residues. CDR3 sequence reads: CASSRAWTGTDTQYF. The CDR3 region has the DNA TGCGCCAGCAGCCGGGCCTGGACAGGCACAGATACGCAGTATTTT.

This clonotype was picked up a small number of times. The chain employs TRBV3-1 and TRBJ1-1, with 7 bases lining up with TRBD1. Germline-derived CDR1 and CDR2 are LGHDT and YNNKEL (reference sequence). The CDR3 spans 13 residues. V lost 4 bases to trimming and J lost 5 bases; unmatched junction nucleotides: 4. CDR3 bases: TGTGCCAGCAGCCCCGGGACAGTTACTGAAGCTTTCTTT. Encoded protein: CASSPGTVTEAFF. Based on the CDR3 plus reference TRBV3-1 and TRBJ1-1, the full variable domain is DTAVSQTPKYLVTQMGNDKSIKCEQNLGHDTMYWYKQDSKKFLKIMFSYNNKELIINETVPNRFSPKSPDKAHLNLHINSLELGDSAVYFCASSPGTVTEAFFGQGTRLTVV.

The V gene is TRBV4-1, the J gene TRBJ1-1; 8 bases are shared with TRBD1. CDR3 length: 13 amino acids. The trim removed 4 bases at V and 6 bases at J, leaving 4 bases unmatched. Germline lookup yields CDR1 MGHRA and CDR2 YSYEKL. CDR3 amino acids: CASSPGQGAEAFF. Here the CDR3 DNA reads TGCGCCAGCAGCCCTGGACAGGGCGCTGAAGCTTTCTTT.

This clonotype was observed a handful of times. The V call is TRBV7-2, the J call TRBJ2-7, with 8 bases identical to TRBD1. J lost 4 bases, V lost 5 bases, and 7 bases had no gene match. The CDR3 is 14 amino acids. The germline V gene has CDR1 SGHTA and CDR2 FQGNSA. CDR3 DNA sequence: TGTGCCAGCAGCCAGAGGACAGGGAAATACGAGCAGTACTTC. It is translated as CASSQRTGKYEQYF.

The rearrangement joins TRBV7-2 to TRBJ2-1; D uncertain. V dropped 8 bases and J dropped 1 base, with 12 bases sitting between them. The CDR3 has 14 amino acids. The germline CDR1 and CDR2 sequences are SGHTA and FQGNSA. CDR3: CASRPVVSYNEQFF. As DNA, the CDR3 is TGTGCCAGCCGTCCCGTAGTGTCCTACAATGAGCAGTTCTTC.

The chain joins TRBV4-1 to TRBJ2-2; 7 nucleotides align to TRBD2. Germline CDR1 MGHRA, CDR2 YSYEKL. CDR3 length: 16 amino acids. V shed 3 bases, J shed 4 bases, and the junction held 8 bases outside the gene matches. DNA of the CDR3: TGCGCCAGCAGCCAGCAGAGCGGGAAGCTCACCGGGGAGCTGTTTTTT. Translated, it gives CASSQQSGKLTGELFF.

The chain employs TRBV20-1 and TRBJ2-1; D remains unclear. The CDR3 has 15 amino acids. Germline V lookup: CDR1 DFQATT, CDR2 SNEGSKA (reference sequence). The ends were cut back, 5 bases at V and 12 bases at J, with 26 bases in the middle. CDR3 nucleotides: TGCAGTGCTCCCGTACCCCCGAACGCACGGATTGGGCAGTTCTTC. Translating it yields CSAPVPPNARIGQFF.

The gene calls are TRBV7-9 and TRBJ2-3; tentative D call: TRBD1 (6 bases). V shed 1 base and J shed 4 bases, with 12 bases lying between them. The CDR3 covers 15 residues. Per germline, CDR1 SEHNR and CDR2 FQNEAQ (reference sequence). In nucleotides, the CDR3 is TGTGCCAGCAGCTTAGGGAACAGGGTGGCAGATACGCAGTATTTT. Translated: CASSLGNRVADTQYF. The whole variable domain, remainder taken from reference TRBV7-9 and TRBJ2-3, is DTGVSQNPRHKITKRGQNVTFRCDPISEHNRLYWYRQTLGQGPEFLTYFQNEAQLEKSRLLSDRFSAERPKGSFSTLEIQRTEQGDSAMYLCASSLGNRVADTQYFGPGTRLTVL.